Reported below is one T cell receptor beta chain. Its target antigen remains unknown. No much larger clonotype is one base removed from it; base qualities were not supplied. The immunoSEQ Assay, a bias-controlled multiplex PCR, was used to amplify TCRbeta CDR3 regions from genomic DNA. Per the source publication's procedure: Nucleated cell counts per sample were estimated from amplification of reference gene primers within the assay. To quantify the absolute abundance of each unique TCRbeta CDR3 rearrangement, sequence reads were collapsed and filtered. For each sample, productive Simpson clonality was calculated as the square root of Simpson's diversity index across productive rearrangements. The immuneACCESS repertoire file appears here via TCRdb, limited to in-frame rearrangements. These files lack a portion of the clones; in checked studies, under half of the deficit traces to unresolved V genes, and the cause of the others is not known. The V and J calls and clone size are taken from that table; D and trimming were inferred from the DNA. Across this sample there are roughly 200,000 clones, with more than 70% seen only once. The ten largest clones capture about 18% of the sample.

The entry originates in a study of blood T cell repertoires in COVID-19 (dated by TCRdb to about 2020). A note on the overall study: Samples covering the acute and convalescent phases of COVID-19 were provided by collaborators in the United States, Italy and Spain. The material from the prospective study consisted of cDNA or gDNA derived from T cells, B-cell-depleted T cells, or PBMCs. The dataset comprised deeply sampled blood TCRbeta repertoires from subjects exposed to, actively infected with, or recovered from COVID-19. The repertoires were made available in a free public database intended to serve as a resource for research on the immune response to SARS-CoV-2. Samples came from the ongoing ImmuneRACE study (first 160 participants) plus 1,254 subjects from 6 global collaborators. The sample metadata nearly always contained a de-identified subject ID, COVID-19 status, age in years and sex. Where available, HLA class I and class II types were taken from metadata supplied by the sample provider and were not determined by assay-based typing.

CDR1 SQVTM and CDR2 ANQGSEA were looked up in the germline V gene. V is cut by 0 bases and J by 0 bases, and the space between the germline ends is 6 bases. The CDR3 measures 14 amino acids from cysteine to phenylalanine. The kept DNA is CDR3 alone, 42 bases in frame from the first base. One collaborating source in Seattle enrolled patients during active infection and followed them longitudinally through the course of disease. Collaborating institutions collected whole blood in K2EDTA tubes following their own protocols. For TCRbeta analysis, collaborator samples were shipped as frozen whole blood, as isolated PBMCs, or as DNA extracted from either sample type. Broad study findings and their caveats: The quantity of clinical and demographic metadata differed by source and by participant and was supplied without curation.

The TCR was taken from a person aged 65 to 85 with COVID-19, enrolled during active disease. The sequenced sample consisted of peripheral blood. This chain joins TRBV29-1 to TRBJ1-3; no confident D gene assignment can be made. Here the CDR3 is given as CSVEDAGSGNTIYF. In nucleotide form, the sequence is TGCAGCGTTGAAGATGCGGGCTCTGGAAACACCATATATTTT.